The clone carrying this TCR beta chain was picked up a small number of times. This sample is drawn from a study of response to subunit inactivated influenza vaccine. Trimming removed 2 bases from V and 11 bases from J, with 9 bases in between. Germline-derived CDR1 and CDR2 are SGHDN and FVKESK. The length of the CDR3 is 12 residues. Using its own MiXCR run on the RT-PCR reads, TCRdb lists one record per CDR3 protein. This sample carries around 570,000 distinct CDR3 sequences, about 10% of them seen once, and the ten largest clones take about 11%. Separately, the same data were catalogued under a study of T cells expressing NK-cell markers. That investigation notes: 5'RACE template switching built TCR beta cDNA with unique molecular identifiers. Investigators obtained TCR beta repertoires from sorted CD3+CD56+NKG2C+, CD3+CD56+NKG2C- and CD3+CD56-NKG2C+ T cells. Several donors' CD3+CD56-NKG2C+ cells were dominated by the same clonotypes.

The rearrangement links TRBV14 to TRBJ1-4; D is perhaps TRBD1 (5 bases). The origin of this receptor is a man aged 45 to 65 who received an inactivated influenza vaccine. The sequencing used PBMCs from blood, collected on the day of vaccination. The DNA of the CDR3 is TGTGCCAGCAGCCAAACAGGTTGGAAACTGTTTTTT. Residues: CASSQTGWKLFF.